One sample yielded the 21 T cell receptor beta chains listed below, sequenced in a study of T cells in narcolepsy. The table came from immunoSEQ multiplex PCR; TCRdb's copy has only in-frame clones and leaves some out. The sample consists of roughly 32,000 clones, around four fifths of them appearing once. The sequenced sample was CD45RA- memory CD4+ T cells from PBMCs. Receptors originate from a human donor with narcolepsy.

The chain has TRBV5-1 and TRBJ1-4, with D hard to call. CDR3 size: 14 residues. Looked up from germline, CDR1 is SGHRS and CDR2 is YFSETQ. V gave up 4 bases and J gave up 7 bases, with 14 bases separating them. CDR3 DNA sequence: TGCGCCAGCAGCCGAGACCCTCTAGGTGAAAAACTGTTTTTT. Translation: CASSRDPLGEKLFF.

This rearrangement joins TRBV19 to TRBJ1-4, with a tentative D call TRBD1 (6 bases). The V end lost 7 bases, the J end lost 4 bases, and 16 bases lay between the germline ends. From germline, CDR1 is LNHDA and CDR2 SQIVND (reference sequence). This CDR3 has 15 residues. The CDR3 DNA reads TGTGCCAGTAAAACTCAGACAGGCAGTAATGAAAAACTGTTTTTT. This encodes CASKTQTGSNEKLFF. The whole variable domain, filled in from reference TRBV19 and TRBJ1-4, reads DGGITQSPKYLFRKEGQNVTLSCEQNLNHDAMYWYRQDPGQGLRLIYYSQIVNDFQKGDIAEGYSVSREKKESFPLTVTSAQKNPTAFYLCASKTQTGSNEKLFFGSGTQLSVL.

This rearrangement joins TRBV7-6 to TRBJ2-7; the D call may be TRBD1 or TRBD2 (5 bases each). The CDR3 contains 14 residues. The ends were cut back, 1 base at V and 6 bases at J, with 13 bases in the middle. The germline CDR1 and CDR2 sequences are SGHVS and FNYEAQ. CDR3 coding DNA: TGTGCCAGCAGCTTAGGAGGTGATGGGGGCGAGCAGTACTTC. This gives the protein CASSLGGDGGEQYF. Looking up the rest from reference TRBV7-6 and TRBJ2-7 gives the full variable domain: GAGVSQSPRYKVTKRGQDVALRCDPISGHVSLYWYRQALGQGPEFLTYFNYEAQQDKSGLPNDRFSAERPEGSISTLTIQRTEQRDSAMYRCASSLGGDGGEQYFGPGTRLTVT.

This sequence joins TRBV5-1 and TRBJ2-7, with 10 bases that match TRBD2. The CDR3 contains 15 residues. CDR1 is SGHRS and CDR2 is YFSETQ in the germline V gene. Germline trimming cut 1 base from V and 6 bases from J; bases unmatched to any gene: 7. CDR3 sequence (DNA): TGCGCCAGCAGCTTGCGAAGCGGGGGGGCGGGCGAGCAGTACTTC. The encoded protein is CASSLRSGGAGEQYF.

This chain connects TRBV2 to TRBJ1-3; no firm D call. CDR3 length: 15 amino acids. Trimming cost V 1 base and J 3 bases, with 10 bases left between them. The germline CDR1 and CDR2 sequences are SNHLY and FYNNEI. The CDR3 nucleotides are TGTGCCAGCAGTGAAGGATTGACGGATGGAAACACCATATATTTT. Translated, it gives CASSEGLTDGNTIYF.

The rearrangement uses TRBV5-6 and TRBJ1-5, with 9 positions matching TRBD1. This CDR3 comprises 18 residues. J lost 1 base, V lost 3 bases, and 11 bases had no gene match. Germline loops: CDR1 SGHDT, CDR2 YYEEEE. CDR3 in DNA: TGTGCCAGCAGCTCCAACGACAGGGGGTGGGGGAGCAATCAGCCCCAGCATTTT. Translating gives CASSSNDRGWGSNQPQHF.

The CDR3 protein is CASTRTPGREETQYF. The CDR3 DNA reads as TGTGCCAGCACGCGTACACCGGGACGGGAAGAGACCCAGTACTTC. The V call is TRBV28, the J call TRBJ2-5, with D tentatively TRBD1 or TRBD2 (5 bases each). CDR3 length equals 15 residues. Trimming removed 7 bases at V and 3 bases at J, with 18 bases between. The germline gives CDR1 MDHEN, CDR2 SYDVKM.

The chain has TRBV25-1 and TRBJ2-5; unclear D gene. The V end lost 3 bases, the J end lost 4 bases, and 12 bases lay between the germline ends. Germline V CDR1 and CDR2: MGHDK, SYGVNS. CDR3 length equals 14 residues. In DNA form, the CDR3 reads TGTGCCAGCAGTGACGTCCTGTTGCGAGAGACCCAGTACTTC. It encodes CASSDVLLRETQYF.

CDR3 sequence: CASSPREGRANTEAFF. Here the CDR3 DNA reads TGTGCCAGCAGCCCCCGTGAAGGGCGAGCGAACACTGAAGCTTTCTTT. This chain joins TRBV7-9 and TRBJ1-1; D not resolved. The CDR3 sequence is 16 residues long. Germline CDR1 reads SEHNR; CDR2 reads FQNEAQ (reference sequence). V shed 5 bases and J shed 1 base, with 17 bases lying between them.

The gene calls are TRBV10-2 and TRBJ1-6, with no clear D. Looked up from germline, CDR1 is WSHSY and CDR2 is SAAADI. V lost 3 bases and J 5 bases, leaving 11 bases between the germline ends. The CDR3 totals 15 residues. CDR3 protein: CASSDGTVDNSPLHF. The CDR3, as DNA: TGCGCCAGCAGTGATGGTACAGTGGATAATTCACCCCTCCACTTT.

The V and J genes are TRBV9 and TRBJ2-5; TRBD2 might be the D (6 bases). This CDR3 comprises 12 residues. Germline V gives CDR1 SGDLS, CDR2 YYNGEE. Trimming removed 4 bases at V and 9 bases at J, with 13 bases between. CDR3 region: CASSLAVGAQYF. The CDR3 DNA sequence: TGTGCCAGCAGCTTAGCGGTGGGGGCCCAGTACTTC.

This clone has only one observation. CDR3 loop: CASSFDYRANGYTF. The CDR3 DNA reads TGTGCCAGCAGCTTCGATTACAGGGCGAATGGCTACACCTTC. The gene calls are TRBV11-2 and TRBJ1-2, with a possible D match to TRBD1 (6 bases). This CDR3 is built from 14 residues. CDR1 and CDR2 from the germline V gene are SGHAT and FQNNGV. The V end lost 3 bases, the J end lost 6 bases, and 14 bases lay between the germline ends.

This chain connects TRBV11-2 to TRBJ2-1, with D possibly TRBD1 on 5 matching bases. Germline V gives CDR1 SGHAT, CDR2 FQNNGV. Between the trimmed V and J ends, which lost 3 bases and 2 bases, there was a span of 17 bases. This CDR3 is built from 17 residues. The CDR3 loop reads CASSFTLTASTYNEQFF. CDR3 nucleotides: TGTGCCAGCAGCTTTACCTTGACAGCGTCTACCTACAATGAGCAGTTCTTC. Combining the CDR3 with reference TRBV11-2 and TRBJ2-1 gives the whole variable domain EAGVAQSPRYKIIEKRQSVAFWCNPISGHATLYWYQQILGQGPKLLIQFQNNGVVDDSQLPKDRFSAERLKGVDSTLKIQPAKLEDSAVYLCASSFTLTASTYNEQFFGPGTRLTVL.

V and J are TRBV5-1 and TRBJ2-2; no definite D call. CDR1 is SGHRS, CDR2 YFSETQ, per germline. The CDR3 covers 14 residues. Trimming stripped 1 base from V and 4 bases from J, with 8 bases between. Written as DNA, the CDR3 is TGCGCCAGCAGCTTGACGCCAGCCACCGGGGAGCTGTTTTTT. This encodes CASSLTPATGELFF.

This rearrangement joins TRBV11-1 to TRBJ1-2; D perhaps matches TRBD1 (5 bases). Germline CDR1 is SGHAT and CDR2 is FQDESV (reference sequence). The CDR3 is made up of 16 amino acids. V was clipped by 6 bases and J by 0 bases, with 17 bases between them. The CDR3 DNA is TGTGCCAGCAGGCCCGCACCGGGACTTTCTAACTATGGCTACACCTTC. Translating gives CASRPAPGLSNYGYTF.

This chain joins TRBV28 and TRBJ1-4; 7 positions match TRBD1. This CDR3 contains 15 residues. The trim removed 6 bases at V and 4 bases at J, leaving 8 bases unmatched. The germline gives CDR1 MDHEN, CDR2 SYDVKM. In nucleotides, the CDR3 is TGTGCCAGCAGCTCTCGGCAGGGGGGTAATGAAAAACTGTTTTTT. As protein: CASSSRQGGNEKLFF. Full variable domain (missing parts from reference TRBV28 and TRBJ1-4): DVKVTQSSRYLVKRTGEKVFLECVQDMDHENMFWYRQDPGLGLRLIYFSYDVKMKEKGDIPEGYSVSREKKERFSLILESASTNQTSMYLCASSSRQGGNEKLFFGSGTQLSVL.

The chain couples TRBV27 to TRBJ2-7; 7 bases line up with TRBD2. The CDR3 covers 15 residues. Germline assignment: CDR1 MNHEY and CDR2 SMNVEV (reference sequence). V trimming: 2 bases; J trimming: 2 bases; junction bases outside the gene matches: 6. The CDR3 nucleotides are TGTGCCAGCAGTTTAATGGGGGGGGTACCCTACGAGCAGTACTTC. Translating it yields CASSLMGGVPYEQYF.

The V gene is TRBV10-2, the J gene TRBJ2-7; weak D call: TRBD2 (6 bases). The CDR3 covers 14 residues. Trimming left V 7 bases short and J 3 bases short, with 16 bases between. Looked up from germline, CDR1 is WSHSY and CDR2 is SAAADI. CDR3 sequence: CASTPWGGLYEQYF. CDR3 nucleotides: TGCGCCAGCACACCTTGGGGAGGACTCTACGAGCAGTACTTC.

The V gene is TRBV11-2, the J gene TRBJ1-1, with 7 bases aligning to TRBD1. The junction had 4 bases not matched to a gene; V was cut back by 5 bases and J by 1 base. The CDR3 covers 14 residues. The germline V gene has CDR1 SGHAT and CDR2 FQNNGV. The CDR3 is CASSQDRTNTEAFF. As DNA, the CDR3 is TGTGCCAGCAGCCAGGACAGGACGAACACTGAAGCTTTCTTT.

The genes are TRBV6-6 and TRBJ2-1; D not resolved. The length of the CDR3 is 13 residues. V was trimmed by 5 bases and J by 8 bases, leaving 13 bases between them. Germline CDR1 MNHNY, CDR2 SVGAGI (reference sequence). CDR3 nucleotide sequence: TGTGCCAGCAGTCCAAAGTTCCTTTATGAGCAGTTCTTC. Amino acids: CASSPKFLYEQFF.

The V and J genes are TRBV5-5 and TRBJ1-4, with D tentatively TRBD1 (6 bases). This CDR3 contains 15 residues. The V gene's germline CDR1 is SGHKS and CDR2 YYEKEE (reference sequence). The V and J ends lost 4 bases and 5 bases respectively, with 15 bases between them. CDR3 nucleotide sequence: TGTGCCAGCAGCACACAGGGTTTGTCCAATGAAAAACTGTTTTTT. Residues: CASSTQGLSNEKLFF.